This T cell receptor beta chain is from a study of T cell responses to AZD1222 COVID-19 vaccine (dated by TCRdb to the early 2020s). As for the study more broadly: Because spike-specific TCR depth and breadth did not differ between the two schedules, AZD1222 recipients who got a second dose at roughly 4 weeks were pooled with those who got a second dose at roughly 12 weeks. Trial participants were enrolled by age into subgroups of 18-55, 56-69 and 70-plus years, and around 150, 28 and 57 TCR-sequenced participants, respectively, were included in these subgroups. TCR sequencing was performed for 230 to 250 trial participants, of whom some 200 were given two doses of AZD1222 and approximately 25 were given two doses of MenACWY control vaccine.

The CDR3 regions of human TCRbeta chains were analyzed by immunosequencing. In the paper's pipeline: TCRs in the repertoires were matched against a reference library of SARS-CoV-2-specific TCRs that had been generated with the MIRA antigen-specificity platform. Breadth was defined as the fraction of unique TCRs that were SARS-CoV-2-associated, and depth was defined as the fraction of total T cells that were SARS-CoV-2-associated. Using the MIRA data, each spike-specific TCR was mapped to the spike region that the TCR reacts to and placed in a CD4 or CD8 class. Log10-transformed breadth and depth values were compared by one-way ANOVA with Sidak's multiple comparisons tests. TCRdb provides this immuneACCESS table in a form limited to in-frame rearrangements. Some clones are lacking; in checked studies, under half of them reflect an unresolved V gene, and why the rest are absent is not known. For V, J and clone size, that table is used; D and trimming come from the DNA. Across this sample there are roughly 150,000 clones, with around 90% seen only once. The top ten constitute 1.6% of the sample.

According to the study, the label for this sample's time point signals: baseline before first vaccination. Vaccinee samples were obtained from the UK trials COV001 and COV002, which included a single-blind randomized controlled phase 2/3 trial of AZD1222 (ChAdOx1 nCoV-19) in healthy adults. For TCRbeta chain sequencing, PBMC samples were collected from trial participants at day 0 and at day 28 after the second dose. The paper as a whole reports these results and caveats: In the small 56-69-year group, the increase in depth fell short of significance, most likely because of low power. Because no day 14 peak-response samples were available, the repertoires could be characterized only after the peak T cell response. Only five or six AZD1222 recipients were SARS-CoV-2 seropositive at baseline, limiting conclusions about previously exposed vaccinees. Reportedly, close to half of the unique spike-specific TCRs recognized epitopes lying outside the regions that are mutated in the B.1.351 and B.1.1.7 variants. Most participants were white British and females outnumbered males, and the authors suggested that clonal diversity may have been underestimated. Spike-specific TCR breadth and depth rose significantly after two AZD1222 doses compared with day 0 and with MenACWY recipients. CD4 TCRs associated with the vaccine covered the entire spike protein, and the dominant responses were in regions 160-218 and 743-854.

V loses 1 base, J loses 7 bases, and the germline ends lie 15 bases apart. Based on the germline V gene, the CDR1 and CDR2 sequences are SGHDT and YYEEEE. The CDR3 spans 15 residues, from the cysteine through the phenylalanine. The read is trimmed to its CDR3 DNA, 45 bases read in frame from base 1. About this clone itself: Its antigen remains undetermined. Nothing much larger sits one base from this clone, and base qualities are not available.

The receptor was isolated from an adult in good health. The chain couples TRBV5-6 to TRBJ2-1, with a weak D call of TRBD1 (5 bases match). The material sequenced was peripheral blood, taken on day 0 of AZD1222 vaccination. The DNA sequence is TGTGCCAGCAGCTTGCTCATAGGGGCAGAGAATGAGCAGTTCTTC. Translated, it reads CASSLLIGAENEQFF.